This TCR beta chain originates from a study of T cell responses to AZD1222 COVID-19 vaccine. General study results and limits: Most donors were white British, females outnumbered males, and clonal diversity was possibly underestimated. Two AZD1222 administrations were followed by greater Spike-specific TCR breadth and depth.

Note on this clone: The antigen is not known.

The CDR3 has 15 residues. Germline-derived CDR1 and CDR2 are GTSNPN and SVGIG (reference sequence). With 3 bases removed from V and 7 bases from J, the gap between germline ends came to 16 bases. Some clones are missing from TCRdb's copy, which holds only in-frame ones; the method was immunoSEQ multiplex PCR. The table has around 140,000 clones, over 75% seen once. The sequence was collected from an adult who received the MenACWY meningococcal vaccine as a control. The chain has TRBV30 and TRBJ1-6, with D tentatively TRBD1 (6 bases). The input for sequencing was peripheral blood, taken 28 days after the second dose of the MenACWY control vaccine. CDR3 DNA: TGTGCCTGGAGCCAGGGCACGGGGACAAATTCACCCCTCCACTTT. It translates to CAWSQGTGTNSPLHF.